The 27 T cell receptor beta chains below all came from one sample that was sequenced in a study of monozygotic twins with inflammatory bowel disease. TCRdb derives one entry per CDR3 protein from the 5' RACE reads, leaving out DNA. The repertoire table contains 200,000 to 250,000 distinct CDR3 sequences. Material: blood. These receptors originate from a human donor with ulcerative colitis or Crohn's disease, or a healthy co-twin of an affected twin (not recorded which).

V and J are TRBV7-2 and TRBJ2-3. The CDR3 is 14 amino acids. The germline CDR1 and CDR2 sequences are SGHTA and FQGNSA. The CDR3 protein is CASSLERYTDTQYF.

V usage is TRBV29-1 and J usage is TRBJ2-5. This CDR3 spans 14 amino acids. Germline V gene data show CDR1 as SQVTM and CDR2 as ANQGSEA. This CDR3 is CSVEDSQTQETQYF.

The J gene is TRBJ2-2, the V gene TRBV5-1; TCRdb's D call of TRBD1 is untestable without DNA. This CDR3 spans 13 amino acids. CDR1 is SGHRS, CDR2 YFSETQ, per germline. The CDR3 loop reads CASSVEGAGELFF.

This chain links TRBV12-3 or TRBV12-4 with TRBJ1-1; TCRdb's D gene call, TRBD1, goes unchecked for lack of DNA. The CDR3 runs to 14 residues. The CDR3: CASSPGTSGTEAFF.

This sequence joins TRBV9 and TRBJ1-5; TCRdb indicates TRBD1, and absent DNA this call remains unverified. This CDR3 spans 14 amino acids. Germline V gene sequence: CDR1 SGDLS, CDR2 YYNGEE. This CDR3 reads CASGAGQGNQPQHF.

The J gene is TRBJ1-1, the V gene TRBV6-2 or TRBV6-3; TCRdb designates TRBD1, a call that cannot be tested without DNA. This CDR3 is 14 amino acids long. CDR1 is MNHEY, CDR2 SVGEGT, per germline. The CDR3 region is CASTGTGMNTEAFF.

V and J are TRBV7-3 and TRBJ2-1; as DNA is missing, the TRBD2 call by TCRdb cannot be tested. CDR3 length: 15 amino acids. Per germline, CDR1 SGHTA and CDR2 FQGTGA. This CDR3 is CASSLRGGGGNEQVF.

This rearrangement joins TRBV2 to TRBJ1-1; TCRdb picks TRBD1, but there is no DNA to check that call. Germline assignment: CDR1 SNHLY and CDR2 FYNNEI. CDR3 length: 17 residues. The CDR3 here is CASSESVVQGLNTEAFF.

The chain recombines TRBV7-2 with TRBJ2-7; TCRdb proposes TRBD1, but this gene call is untestable without DNA. Per germline, CDR1 SGHTA and CDR2 FQGNSA. This CDR3 contains 14 residues. This chain's CDR3 is CASSLDGVQRGQYF.

The chain is built from TRBV2 and TRBJ2-7; TCRdb's D call, TRBD1, is unchecked because there is no DNA. The CDR3 sequence is 12 residues long. CDR1 SNHLY and CDR2 FYNNEI come from the germline V gene. The CDR3 protein is CASSDSGIEKYF.

The J gene is TRBJ2-5, the V gene TRBV7-9. The CDR3 is 14 residues long. Germline V gene lookup returns CDR1 SEHNR and CDR2 FQNEAQ (reference sequence). The CDR3 is CASSPDGPIETQYF.

The V and J genes are TRBV30 and TRBJ1-5. From germline, CDR1 is GTSNPN and CDR2 SVGIG (reference sequence). The length of the CDR3 is 14 residues. The CDR3 reads CAWSVGVGNQPQHF.

V usage is TRBV6-2 or TRBV6-3 and J usage is TRBJ2-7; as DNA is missing, the TRBD2 call by TCRdb cannot be tested. The CDR3 totals 14 residues. In germline, CDR1 is MNHEY, CDR2 SVGEGT. CDR3: CASTKGLQYYEQYF.

The chain carries TRBV18 and TRBJ2-5; lacking DNA, the TRBD1 call made by TCRdb goes unchecked. The CDR3 covers 12 residues. CDR1 KGHSH and CDR2 LQKENI come from the germline V gene. CDR3: CASSPQGETQYF.

The V gene is TRBV15, the J gene TRBJ2-6; TCRdb indicates TRBD2, and absent DNA this call remains unverified. CDR3 length: 19 residues. The V gene's germline CDR1 is LNHNV and CDR2 YYDKDF (reference sequence). CDR3: CATSRDPPTRNSGANVLTF.

V gene TRBV7-2 combines with J gene TRBJ1-5; TCRdb's D call of TRBD1 is untestable without DNA. This CDR3 is 13 amino acids long. CDR1 and CDR2 from the germline V gene are SGHTA and FQGNSA. The chain's CDR3 is CASSLEGGQPQHF.

The CDR3 loop reads CASSLHPPGTNEKLFF. This chain uses TRBV12-3 or TRBV12-4 with TRBJ1-4; TCRdb proposes TRBD1, but this gene call is untestable without DNA. This CDR3 contains 16 residues.

The chain combines TRBV7-2 with TRBJ2-7; TCRdb calls TRBD1, which cannot be checked without DNA. The CDR3 contains 12 residues. Germline V gene lookup returns CDR1 SGHTA and CDR2 FQGNSA. CDR3 region: CASSPGQFEQYF.

The chain employs TRBV12-3 or TRBV12-4 and TRBJ2-2; as DNA is missing, the TRBD1 call by TCRdb cannot be tested. The CDR3 has 15 amino acids. This chain's CDR3 is CASSPSGTGTGELFF.

The chain uses TRBV30 and TRBJ2-5; TCRdb indicates TRBD1, and absent DNA this call remains unverified. From germline, CDR1 is GTSNPN and CDR2 SVGIG (reference sequence). CDR3 length: 13 amino acids. The CDR3 sequence is CAWSPGGDRSQYF.

The J gene is TRBJ1-2, the V gene TRBV7-9. Germline assignment: CDR1 SEHNR and CDR2 FQNEAQ (reference sequence). The CDR3 extends over 16 amino acids. The CDR3 sequence is CASSAFPSYYNHGYTF.

Here the CDR3 reads CASSLGPLLAGGINEQFF. This chain joins TRBV11-2 and TRBJ2-1; checking the TCRdb D call of TRBD2 is not possible without DNA. Looked up from germline, CDR1 is SGHAT and CDR2 is FQNNGV. The CDR3 has 18 residues.

The chain combines TRBV5-4 with TRBJ1-5; without DNA, the TCRdb call of TRBD1 cannot be checked. CDR1 is SGHNT, CDR2 YYREEE, per germline (reference sequence). There are 15 residues in the CDR3. The CDR3 protein is CASSLQGSYGQPQHF.

The J gene is TRBJ1-3, the V gene TRBV12-3 or TRBV12-4; TCRdb names TRBD1, which stays unverified in the absence of DNA. The CDR3 totals 15 residues. The CDR3 spells CASSPGTGFPDTIYF.

The V gene is TRBV3-1, the J gene TRBJ2-1; TCRdb calls TRBD2, which cannot be checked without DNA. Germline CDR1 LGHDT, CDR2 YNNKEL (reference sequence). The CDR3 is 15 residues long. This CDR3 reads CASSQDRVAGDEQFF.

J is TRBJ2-7 and V is TRBV5-1; TCRdb reports TRBD1, a call that lacks DNA to check it against. Germline lookup yields CDR1 SGHRS and CDR2 YFSETQ. The length of the CDR3 is 15 residues. CDR3 amino acids: CASSITGIGSYEQYF.

The chain couples TRBV6-1 to TRBJ2-1. This CDR3 region has 15 residues. Germline values: CDR1 MNHNS, CDR2 SASEGT. The CDR3 sequence: CASSPSGRASNEQFF.